Sequencing of this TCR beta chain was carried out in a study of T cell repertoires in cytomegalovirus infection. Study background: Evidence of both CMV infection and a matching HLA type came from public TCR beta signatures. Study-wide results and caveats: The ex vivo response was dominated by HLA-C-restricted CMV-specific TCR beta clonotypes.

The CDR3 has 15 amino acids. After removal of 2 bases from V and 8 bases from J, the junction contained 6 bases not matched to a gene. Per germline, CDR1 SGHTA and CDR2 FQGNSA. TCRdb re-analysed the reads in MiXCR, keeping a single row per CDR3 protein. The data show 400,000 to 600,000 distinct CDR3 sequences, about 39% seen once. For this clonotype: Its specificity is not known.

Sequenced material: cultured PBMCs, taken from culture after CMV antigen stimulation. The sequence came from a human donor in good health (CMV status not recorded). Some clones in this sample may be carry-over from other donors' samples. The chain is built from TRBV7-2 and TRBJ2-1; 10 nucleotides agree with TRBD1. CDR3 sequence: CASSLRDRGQDEQFF. The CDR3 nucleotides read TGTGCCAGCAGCTTAAGAGACAGGGGGCAGGATGAGCAGTTCTTC.